A single sample is the source of the 18 T cell receptor beta chains below, sequenced in a study of T cell responses to AZD1222 COVID-19 vaccine. Measured with immunoSEQ multiplex PCR; TCRdb has only the in-frame clones, and not every one. The sample includes some 150,000 clones, around 88% seen only once; the top ten take roughly 15%. The sequenced sample was peripheral blood, obtained on day 0 of AZD1222 vaccination. All receptors come from an adult in good health.

CDR3 amino acids: CASSRGTMDYTF. The CDR3 coding sequence is TGTGCCAGCAGTCGAGGGACTATGGACTACACCTTC. The chain carries TRBV12-3 or TRBV12-4 and TRBJ1-2, with D possibly TRBD1 on 5 matching bases. This CDR3 has 12 amino acids. V lost 5 bases and J lost 10, with 14 bases in between.

The chain combines TRBV19 with TRBJ1-5; TRBD1 agrees at 7 bases. The CDR3 length is 13 residues. After removal of 7 bases from V and 2 bases from J, the junction contained 2 bases not matched to a gene. Germline-derived CDR1 and CDR2 are LNHDA and SQIVND (reference sequence). The CDR3 region has the DNA TGTGCCAGTAAAGACAGGGGCAATCAGCCCCAGCATTTT. Protein product: CASKDRGNQPQHF.

The rearrangement links TRBV20-1 to TRBJ1-1; 9 bases map to TRBD1. V lost 3 bases to trimming and J lost 3 bases; unmatched junction nucleotides: 5. The length of the CDR3 is 14 residues. Germline V gene data show CDR1 as DFQATT and CDR2 as SNEGSKA (reference sequence). The CDR3 nucleotides read TGCAGTGCTAGTACGGGACAGGGTGACACTGAAGCTTTCTTT. Protein sequence: CSASTGQGDTEAFF.

This chain links TRBV3-1 (or the pseudogene TRBV3-2) with TRBJ1-1, with D perhaps TRBD1 (6 bases). The CDR3 length is 13 residues. The ends were cut back, 1 base at V and 7 bases at J, with 10 bases in the middle. Germline values: CDR1 LGHDT, CDR2 YNNKEL (reference sequence). CDR3 nucleotide sequence: TGTGCCAGCAGCCAAGGGGGGGCGGATGAAGCTTTCTTT. This translates into CASSQGGADEAFF.

The chain employs TRBV19 and TRBJ2-1; no definite D call. Trimming stripped 4 bases from V and 4 bases from J, with 17 bases between. CDR3 length: 16 amino acids. Germline-derived CDR1 and CDR2 are LNHDA and SQIVND (reference sequence). The CDR3 DNA is TGTGCCAGTAGTAAGGATTCCCAGGAATTGTACAATGAGCAGTTCTTC. Translated, it gives CASSKDSQELYNEQFF.

The V and J genes are TRBV6-6 and TRBJ2-1; 12 bases fit TRBD2. The germline gives CDR1 MNHNY, CDR2 SVGAGI (reference sequence). V shed 6 bases, J shed 4 bases, and the junction held 1 base outside the gene matches. CDR3 length equals 14 residues. The CDR3 here is CASRGTSGYNEQFF. The DNA for the CDR3 is TGTGCCAGCAGGGGGACTAGCGGGTACAATGAGCAGTTCTTC.

This clone was recorded only once. The same CDR3 is also encoded by other DNA sequences in this sample. CDR3 protein: CASSGQGGYEQYF. CDR3 DNA: TGTGCCAGCAGTGGGCAGGGAGGCTACGAGCAGTACTTC. The chain carries TRBV2 and TRBJ2-7; perhaps TRBD2 as D (6 bases). The CDR3 consists of 13 residues. The germline gives CDR1 SNHLY, CDR2 FYNNEI. Trimming took 4 bases from V and 3 from J, leaving 10 bases between them.

The gene calls are TRBV7-8 and TRBJ2-7; 16 bases align to TRBD2. There are 17 residues in the CDR3. Per the germline V gene, CDR1 is SGHVS and CDR2 is FQNEAQ. V shed 3 bases and J 5 bases; nucleotides not matched to a gene: 7. CDR3 sequence: CASSLGTSGGAGNEQYF. DNA of the CDR3: TGTGCCAGCAGCTTGGGGACTAGCGGGGGGGCCGGTAACGAGCAGTACTTC.

The V and J genes are TRBV18 and TRBJ1-1, with D hard to call. CDR1 KGHSH and CDR2 LQKENI come from the germline V gene. V lost 1 base and J lost 5, with 14 bases in between. The CDR3 consists of 15 residues. CDR3 amino acids: CASSPRTFLGTEAFF. The CDR3 DNA reads as TGTGCCAGCTCACCACGGACCTTCCTGGGGACTGAAGCTTTCTTT.

CDR3 protein: CASSNDRGTEAFF. In nucleotides, the CDR3 is TGTGCCAGTAGTAATGACAGGGGGACTGAAGCTTTCTTT. The chain carries TRBV19 and TRBJ1-1, with 9 bases identical to TRBD1. Germline CDR1 is LNHDA and CDR2 is SQIVND (reference sequence). The length of the CDR3 is 13 residues. V gave up 4 bases and J gave up 5 bases; unmatched junction bases: 2.

The chain links TRBV29-1 to TRBJ2-7; TRBD1 might be the D (6 bases). This CDR3 comprises 12 residues. The V end was cut by 7 bases, the J end by 0 bases, with 10 bases between. CDR1 SQVTM and CDR2 ANQGSEA come from the germline V gene. The CDR3 region is CSGWDTSYEQYF. In DNA form, the CDR3 reads TGCAGCGGATGGGACACCTCCTACGAGCAGTACTTC.

CDR3 DNA sequence: TGTGCCAGCAGTCCCCGGGGTGAAAAACTGTTTTTT. Its translation: CASSPRGEKLFF. The chain has TRBV28 and TRBJ1-4; no clear D gene. CDR3 length: 12 amino acids. V gave up 5 bases and J gave up 7 bases, with 8 bases separating them. Per the germline V gene, CDR1 is MDHEN and CDR2 is SYDVKM.

This rearrangement joins TRBV7-3 to TRBJ2-1, with D unresolved. There are 14 residues in the CDR3. The V end was cut by 5 bases, the J end by 5 bases, with 13 bases between. Per the germline V gene, CDR1 is SGHTA and CDR2 is FQGTGA. This CDR3 reads CASSHGPPDNEQFF. The DNA for the CDR3 is TGTGCCAGCAGCCACGGGCCTCCGGACAATGAGCAGTTCTTC.

The chain couples TRBV19 to TRBJ2-7, with 13 bases fitting TRBD2. V shed 5 bases and J 7 bases; nucleotides not matched to a gene: 17. The CDR3 is 18 amino acids. Germline CDR1 and CDR2: LNHDA and SQIVND (reference sequence). The CDR3 nucleotides are TGTGCCAGTAGTGTTTCACCGGGACTAGCGGGGCCCATACGGGAGCAGTACTTC. Its protein product is CASSVSPGLAGPIREQYF.

V usage is TRBV5-1 and J usage is TRBJ2-5, with 8 nucleotides matching TRBD1. Germline lookup yields CDR1 SGHRS and CDR2 YFSETQ. The CDR3 covers 14 residues. V lost 3 bases and J lost 1; bases outside the gene matches: 2. In DNA, the CDR3 is TGCGCCAGCAGCTCGGACAGGGCCCAAGAGACCCAGTACTTC. It yields the protein CASSSDRAQETQYF.

This chain connects TRBV6-5 to TRBJ1-5; no firm D call. CDR3 length equals 15 residues. From germline, CDR1 is MNHEY and CDR2 SVGAGI. V gave up 8 bases and J gave up 1 base, with 15 bases separating them. The CDR3 nucleotides are TGTGCCAGCGGGGTTATACCTCTAAGCAATCAGCCCCAGCATTTT. Its protein is CASGVIPLSNQPQHF.

This clone was observed a single time. The chain couples TRBV18 to TRBJ2-5, with D uncertain. Per the germline V gene, CDR1 is KGHSH and CDR2 is LQKENI. V was cut by 0 bases and J by 1 base, with 6 bases left in between. There are 14 residues in the CDR3. The chain's CDR3 is CASSPPEVQETQYF. CDR3 sequence (DNA): TGTGCCAGCTCACCACCGGAAGTCCAAGAGACCCAGTACTTC.

The genes are TRBV28 and TRBJ2-1; 9 nucleotides line up with TRBD1. Germline V gene sequence: CDR1 MDHEN, CDR2 SYDVKM. The CDR3 is 16 residues long. V trimming: 2 bases; J trimming: 3 bases; junction bases outside the gene matches: 5. The DNA for the CDR3 is TGTGCCAGCAGTTTACCAGGACAGGGGCTCTACAATGAGCAGTTCTTC. Translated, it gives CASSLPGQGLYNEQFF.